This T cell receptor (beta chain) was captured in a study of shared clonotypes between healthy human individuals (dated by TCRdb to about 2020). In the study overall: The cohort included a few men and a couple of women between 18 and 49 years of age. For each donor, CD4 naive and CD4 memory were each run on three plates, CD8 naive on two plates, and CD8 memory on one plate. The study deeply sequenced blood TCR repertoires of five healthy adults to estimate repertoire size and the extent of clonotype sharing between individuals. Different laboratories and diverse techniques were used to prepare libraries and sequence TCR repertoires, to increase sequencing depth and limit assay-specific biases. Each donor's leukapheresis produced roughly between roughly 0.85 and 9.5 billion PBMCs. Points the paper makes about the study in general: Estimated clonotype richness was generally larger for naive than for memory subsets. Sampling was restricted to blood, and TCR repertoires in tissues likely differ from the TCR repertoires found in blood. Pairwise subsampling led to the expectation that sequencing depth would affect the degree of clonotype sharing among donors. Compared with non-shared clonotypes, the clonotypes found in all four sorted-subset donors had higher generation probabilities. Because the study included only a small number of donors, the genetic and exposure-history diversity represented was limited. Rarefaction of sorted-subset datasets indicated incomplete sequencing despite the large sequencing depth. Across a handful of donors, roughly 5.1% of naive CD4, roughly 3.5% of naive CD8, about 2% of memory CD4, and 0.4% of memory CD8 clonotypes were shared.

The CDR3 measures 12 amino acids from cysteine to phenylalanine. The DNA shown is the 36-base CDR3, in frame from base 1. V is pared back by 11 bases and J by 7 bases, with 15 bases lying between the germline termini. CDR1 MDHEN and CDR2 SYDVKM are derived from the germline V gene. The donors were healthy, HIV-negative adults with no recently reported acute infections or vaccinations. Every donor was a Caucasian adult living in Nashville, Tennessee, USA. CD4+ T cells were enriched by magnetic negative selection; naive cells were then positively selected on CD45RA, and the negative fraction formed the memory subset. Blood was collected by leukapheresis, and PBMCs were isolated by Ficoll-Histopaque density gradient centrifugation and then cryopreserved in liquid nitrogen vapor phase. Analytical flow cytometry was used to check the purity and quantity of every magnetically sorted T cell population. From each sorted fraction, genomic DNA was isolated and quantified by UV absorbance on a Nanodrop 2000c.

Using the deep immunoSEQ assay, TCR CDR3 regions were amplified from genomic DNA by multiplex PCR. For each cell subset, the extracted genomic DNA was distributed evenly across all wells of several immunoSEQ 96-well plates, and each plate served as one replicate. For sorted subsets, roughly 190 ng of genomic DNA, equivalent to 25,000 to 35,000 T cell genomes, went into each replicate PCR. Purified libraries were measured with a Qubit 3.0 fluorometer, size-checked on a Bioanalyzer 2100, and measured again with the KAPA Library Quantification kit. A separate single-read 150-cycle Illumina NextSeq 550 flow cell was used to sequence each immunoSEQ 96-well plate. In the source study's methods: Because the immunoSEQ output held only junctional sequences and lacked quality scores, the filtering could not match the filtering applied to full-length reads. Sequences were annotated with PyIR, a Python wrapper for IgBLAST v1.9, using IMGT germline references to assign V/J genes and CDR3. Reads with weak V/J assignments (E-value above 1e-6), missing CDR3, stop codons, out-of-frame junctions, or ambiguous translated residues were removed. A V3J clonotype was defined by an identical inferred V gene, J gene, and CDR3 amino acid sequence. To compute the percentage overlap between repertoires, the number of shared unique clonotypes was divided by the size of the smaller repertoire. Repertoire richness was assessed with RTK rarefaction, the Chao1 estimator, and Recon v2.1 estimates of unobserved clonotypes. Generation probabilities for all TCRbeta clonotypes obtained by the gDNA method from a handful of donors were computed using OLGA. TCRdb retrieved this table from immuneACCESS and kept in-frame rearrangements only. Not all clones are present; in checked studies, unresolved V genes account for under half, and no reason is known for the remainder. The V and J calls and clone size come from that table; D and trimming were worked out from the DNA. The sample table records 550,000 to 700,000 clones; around 78% of these occur just once. Roughly 1.9% of the sample comes from the top ten.

On this clone: No antigen is known for it. The record has no base qualities; no much larger clone is one base away.

Sequenced material: memory CD4+ T cells sorted from blood. The label giving this sample's cell subset or site can be read as: CD45RA-negative fraction. Here the chain combines TRBV28 and TRBJ1-5; 6 matching bases give a weak D call of TRBD1. The sequence came from a woman between 25 and 40 years old in good health. The CDR3 reads as follows: CAGGGAGQPQHF. The sequenced DNA: TGTGCCGGTGGGGGCGCTGGACAGCCCCAGCATTTT.